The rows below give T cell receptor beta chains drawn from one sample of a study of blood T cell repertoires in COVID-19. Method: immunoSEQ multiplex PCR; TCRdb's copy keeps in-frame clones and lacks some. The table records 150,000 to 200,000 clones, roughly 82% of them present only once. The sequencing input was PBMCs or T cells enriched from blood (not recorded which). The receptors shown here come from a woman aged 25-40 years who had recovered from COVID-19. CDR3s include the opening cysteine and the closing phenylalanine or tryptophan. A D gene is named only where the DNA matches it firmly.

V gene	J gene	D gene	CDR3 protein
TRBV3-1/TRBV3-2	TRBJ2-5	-	CASSPRRGTQYF
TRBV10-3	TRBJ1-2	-	CAISDSGVDGYTF
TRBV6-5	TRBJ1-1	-	CASKQSSGGDTEAFF
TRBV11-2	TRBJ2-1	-	CASSLDRVGFYNEQFF
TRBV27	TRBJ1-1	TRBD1	CASRTGNTEAFF
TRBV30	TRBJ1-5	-	CAWSVQDSTWYQPQHF
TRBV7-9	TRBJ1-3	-	CASAEVLRNTIYF
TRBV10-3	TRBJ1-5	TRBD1	CAISTGQGPNQPQHF
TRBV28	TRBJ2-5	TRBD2	CASIPRTGEGQETQYF
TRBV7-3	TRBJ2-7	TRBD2	CASSSLAGGEQYF
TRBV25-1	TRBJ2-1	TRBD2	CASSEYFEREGTHEQFF
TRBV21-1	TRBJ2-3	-	CARGRASSTDTQYF
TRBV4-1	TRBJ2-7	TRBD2	CASSQALAAEQYF
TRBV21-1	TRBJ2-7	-	CASSPGQGVYEQYF
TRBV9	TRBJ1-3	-	CASSDGFSGNTIYF
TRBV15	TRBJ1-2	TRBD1	CATSSGTGTYGYTF
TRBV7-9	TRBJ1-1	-	CASSLVLRQGKMNTEAFF
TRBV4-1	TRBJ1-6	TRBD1	CASSQFDRVGNSPLHF
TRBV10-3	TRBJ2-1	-	CATLRAEHNEQFF
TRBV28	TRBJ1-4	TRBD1	CASRQSLGTGVFF
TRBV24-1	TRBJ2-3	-	CATRAGEMGTDTQYF
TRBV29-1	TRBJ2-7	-	CSVGGAGFYEQYF
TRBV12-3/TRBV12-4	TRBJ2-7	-	CASSPYSGGAEF
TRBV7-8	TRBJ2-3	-	CASSQTGRTDTQYF
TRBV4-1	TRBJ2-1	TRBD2	CASSQGPSGRAYNEQFF
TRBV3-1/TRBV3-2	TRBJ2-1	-	CASSPTRRAGAYNEQFF
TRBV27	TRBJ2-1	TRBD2	CASSSGTSDEQFF
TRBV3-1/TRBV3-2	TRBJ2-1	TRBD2	CASSPRMPSGLSSYNEQFF
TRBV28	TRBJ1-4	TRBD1	CASSGDSENEKLFF
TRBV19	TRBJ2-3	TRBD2	CASSMDGTSGISTDTQYF
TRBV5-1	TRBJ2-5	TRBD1	CASSTDRGGETQYF
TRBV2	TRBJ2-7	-	CASRVRRAYEQYF
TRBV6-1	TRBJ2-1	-	CASSEDWREVSFNEQFF
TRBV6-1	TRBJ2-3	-	CASSELAVSTDTQYF
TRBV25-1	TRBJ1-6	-	CASSHGTSNSPLHF
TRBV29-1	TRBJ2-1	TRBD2	CSVGWTSENEQFF
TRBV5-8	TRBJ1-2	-	CASSLDSYGYTF
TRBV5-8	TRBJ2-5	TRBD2	CASSLSISGDTQETQYF
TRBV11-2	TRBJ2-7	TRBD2	CASTLDVGLAGPYEQYF
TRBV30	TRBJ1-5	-	CAWSVSKLGANQPQHF
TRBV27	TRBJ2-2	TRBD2	CASSPLAVAGNTGELFF
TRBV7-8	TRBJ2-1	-	CASSLAGLSNGAFF
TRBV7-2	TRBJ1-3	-	CASSPDSSSGNTIYF
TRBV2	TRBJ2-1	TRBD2	CASSANIAGRQFF
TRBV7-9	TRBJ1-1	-	CASSLETGWGTEAFF
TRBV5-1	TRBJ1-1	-	CASSLAGAATEAFF
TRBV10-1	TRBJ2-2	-	CASSEAGGFPGELFF
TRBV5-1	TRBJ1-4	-	CASSLAQGATNEKLFF